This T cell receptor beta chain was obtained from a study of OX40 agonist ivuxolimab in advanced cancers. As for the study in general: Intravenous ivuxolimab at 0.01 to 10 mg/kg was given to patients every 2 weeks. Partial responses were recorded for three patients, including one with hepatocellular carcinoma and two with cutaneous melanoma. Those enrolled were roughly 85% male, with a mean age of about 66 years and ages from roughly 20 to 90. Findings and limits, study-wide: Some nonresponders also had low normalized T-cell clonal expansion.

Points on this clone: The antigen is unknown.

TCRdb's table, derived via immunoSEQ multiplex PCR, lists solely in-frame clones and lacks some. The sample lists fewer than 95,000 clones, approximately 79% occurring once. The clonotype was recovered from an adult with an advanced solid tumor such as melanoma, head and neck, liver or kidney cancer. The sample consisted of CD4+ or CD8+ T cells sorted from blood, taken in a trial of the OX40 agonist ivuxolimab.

CDR3 sequence (DNA): TGTGCCAGCTCCCATTCCGGGACAGTTTTCTCTGGGGCCAACGTCCTGACTTTC. This encodes CASSHSGTVFSGANVLTF. The chain uses TRBV18 and TRBJ2-6, with TRBD1 identical over 7 bases. J lost 0 bases, V lost 6 bases, and 11 bases had no gene match. Germline V gene data show CDR1 as KGHSH and CDR2 as LQKENI. CDR3 length: 18 residues.